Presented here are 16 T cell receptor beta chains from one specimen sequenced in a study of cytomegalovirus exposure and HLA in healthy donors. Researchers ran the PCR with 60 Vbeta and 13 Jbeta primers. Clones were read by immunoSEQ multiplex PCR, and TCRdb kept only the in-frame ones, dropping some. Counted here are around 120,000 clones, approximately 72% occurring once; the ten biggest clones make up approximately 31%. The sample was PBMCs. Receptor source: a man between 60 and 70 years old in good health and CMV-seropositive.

CDR3 sequence: CASSPRGASTDTQYF. The CDR3 DNA sequence: TGTGCCAGCAGCCCTCGCGGGGCAAGCACAGATACGCAGTATTTT. V and J are TRBV11-1 and TRBJ2-3, with D perhaps matching TRBD2 (6 bases). This CDR3 is built from 15 residues. V lost 5 bases to trimming and J lost 0 bases, with 12 bases between them. CDR1 and CDR2 from the germline V gene are SGHAT and FQDESV (reference sequence).

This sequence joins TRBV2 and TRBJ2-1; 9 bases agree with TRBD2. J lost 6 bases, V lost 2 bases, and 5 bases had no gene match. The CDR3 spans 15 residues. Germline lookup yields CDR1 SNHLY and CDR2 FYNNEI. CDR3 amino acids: CASSEFRTSANEQFF. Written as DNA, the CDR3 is TGTGCCAGCAGTGAATTTAGGACTAGCGCCAATGAGCAGTTCTTC.

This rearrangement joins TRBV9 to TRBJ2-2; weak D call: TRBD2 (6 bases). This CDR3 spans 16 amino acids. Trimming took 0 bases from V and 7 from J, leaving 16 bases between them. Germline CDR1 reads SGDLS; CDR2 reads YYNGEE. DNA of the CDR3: TGTGCCAGCAGCGTAGGCGCGGCGGGATATGGCGGGGAGCTGTTTTTT. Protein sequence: CASSVGAAGYGGELFF.

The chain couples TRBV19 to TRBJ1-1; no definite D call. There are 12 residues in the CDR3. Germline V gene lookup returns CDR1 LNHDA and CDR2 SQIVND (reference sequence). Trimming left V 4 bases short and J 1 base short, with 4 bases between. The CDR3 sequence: CASSKQNTEAFF. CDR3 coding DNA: TGTGCCAGTAGTAAGCAGAACACTGAAGCTTTCTTT.

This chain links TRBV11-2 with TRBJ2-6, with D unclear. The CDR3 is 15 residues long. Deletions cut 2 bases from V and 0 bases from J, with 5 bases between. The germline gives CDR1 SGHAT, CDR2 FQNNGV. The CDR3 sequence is CASSLSDSGANVLTF. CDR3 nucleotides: TGTGCCAGCAGCTTATCAGACTCTGGGGCCAACGTCCTGACTTTC.

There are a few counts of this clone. The CDR3 DNA follows: TGTGCCAGCAGCAGGACAGGGACTAATGAAAAACTGTTTTTT. As protein: CASSRTGTNEKLFF. This chain uses TRBV7-4 with TRBJ1-4; 8 nucleotides agree with TRBD1. Germline V gene sequence: CDR1 SGHVT, CDR2 SQSDAQ. The CDR3 extends over 14 amino acids. With 5 bases clipped from V and 2 bases from J, the junction kept 1 base outside the gene matches.

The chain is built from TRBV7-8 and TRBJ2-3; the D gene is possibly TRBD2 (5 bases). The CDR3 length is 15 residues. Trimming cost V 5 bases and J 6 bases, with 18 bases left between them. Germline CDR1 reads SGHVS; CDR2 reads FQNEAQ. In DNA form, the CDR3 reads TGTGCCAGCAGCACTAGGGTGGGGAGTGGTGATACGCAGTATTTT. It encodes CASSTRVGSGDTQYF.

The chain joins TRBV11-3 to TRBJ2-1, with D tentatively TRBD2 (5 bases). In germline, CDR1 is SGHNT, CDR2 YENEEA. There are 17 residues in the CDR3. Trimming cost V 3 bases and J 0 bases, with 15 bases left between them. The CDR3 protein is CASSLDGARVSYNEQFF. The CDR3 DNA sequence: TGTGCCAGCAGCTTGGATGGAGCGCGGGTCTCCTACAATGAGCAGTTCTTC.

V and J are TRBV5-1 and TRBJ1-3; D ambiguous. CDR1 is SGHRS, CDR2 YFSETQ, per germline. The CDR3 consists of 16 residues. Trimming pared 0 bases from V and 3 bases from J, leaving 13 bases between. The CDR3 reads CASSLGPEGLGNTIYF. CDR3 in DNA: TGCGCCAGCAGCTTGGGACCCGAGGGCCTTGGAAACACCATATATTTT.

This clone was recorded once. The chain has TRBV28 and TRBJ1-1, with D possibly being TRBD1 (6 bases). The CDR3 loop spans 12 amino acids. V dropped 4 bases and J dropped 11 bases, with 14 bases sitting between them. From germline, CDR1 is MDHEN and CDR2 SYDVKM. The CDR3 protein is CASSYRATSAFF. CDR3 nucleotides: TGTGCCAGCAGTTACAGGGCCACGTCGGCTTTCTTT. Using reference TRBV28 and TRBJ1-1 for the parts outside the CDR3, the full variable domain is DVKVTQSSRYLVKRTGEKVFLECVQDMDHENMFWYRQDPGLGLRLIYFSYDVKMKEKGDIPEGYSVSREKKERFSLILESASTNQTSMYLCASSYRATSAFFGQGTRLTVV.

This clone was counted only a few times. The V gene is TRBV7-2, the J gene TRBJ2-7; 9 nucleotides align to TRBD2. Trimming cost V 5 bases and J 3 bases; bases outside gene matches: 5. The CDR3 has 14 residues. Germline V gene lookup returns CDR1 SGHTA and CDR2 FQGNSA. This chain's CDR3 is CASSPGLANYEQYF. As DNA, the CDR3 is TGTGCCAGCAGCCCGGGACTAGCAAACTACGAGCAGTACTTC.

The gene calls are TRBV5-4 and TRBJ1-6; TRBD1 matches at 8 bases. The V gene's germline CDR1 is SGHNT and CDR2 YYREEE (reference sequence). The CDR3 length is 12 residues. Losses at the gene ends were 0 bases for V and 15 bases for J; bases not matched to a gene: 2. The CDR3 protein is CASSLGQGLLHF. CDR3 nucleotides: TGTGCCAGCAGCTTGGGACAGGGGCTCCTCCACTTT.

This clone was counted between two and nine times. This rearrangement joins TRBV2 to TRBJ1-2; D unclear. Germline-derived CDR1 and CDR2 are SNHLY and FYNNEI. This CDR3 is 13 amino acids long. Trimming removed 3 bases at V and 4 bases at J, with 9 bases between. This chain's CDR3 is CASSDTSGYGYTF. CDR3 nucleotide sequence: TGTGCCAGCAGTGACACTTCTGGCTATGGCTACACCTTC.

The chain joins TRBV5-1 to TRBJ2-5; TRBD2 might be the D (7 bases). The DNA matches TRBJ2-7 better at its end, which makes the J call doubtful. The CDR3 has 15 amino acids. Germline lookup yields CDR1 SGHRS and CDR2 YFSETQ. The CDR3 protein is CASSLTGGLSYEQYF. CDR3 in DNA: TGCGCCAGCAGCTTGACGGGGGGCCTCTCCTACGAGCAGTACTTC.

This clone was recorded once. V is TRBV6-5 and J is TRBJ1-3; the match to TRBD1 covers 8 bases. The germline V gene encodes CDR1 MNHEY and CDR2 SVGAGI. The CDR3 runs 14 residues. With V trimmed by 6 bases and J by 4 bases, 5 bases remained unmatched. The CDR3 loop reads CASSPGQAGNTIYF. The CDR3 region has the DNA TGTGCCAGCAGCCCGGGACAGGCAGGAAACACCATATATTTT.

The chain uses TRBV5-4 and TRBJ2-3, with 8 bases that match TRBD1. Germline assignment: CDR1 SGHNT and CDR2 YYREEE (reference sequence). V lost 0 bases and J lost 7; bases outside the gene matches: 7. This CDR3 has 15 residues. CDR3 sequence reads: CASSLGQGAGYTQYF. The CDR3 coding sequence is TGTGCCAGCAGCTTGGGGCAGGGGGCTGGGTATACGCAGTATTTT.